This T cell receptor (beta chain) was observed in a study of blood T cell repertoires in COVID-19. As for the study in general: There were acute and convalescent COVID-19 samples, and they came from the United States, Italy and Spain. T cells, B-cell-depleted T cells, or PBMCs provided the cDNA or gDNA that served as material.

Original processing methods: How many nucleated cells were present was estimated from reference gene primer amplification. Libraries were prepared by immunoSEQ multiplex PCR; TCRdb keeps only in-frame clonotypes and omits some of them. Clone size and the V and J calls come from that table; the DNA yielded D and trimming. The repertoire includes tens of thousands of clones, 84% of them detected once, and about 4.5% sits in the top ten. Germline CDR1 and CDR2: MNHEY and SVGAGI. The CDR3 covers 14 residues. The V end lost 4 bases, the J end lost 7 bases, and 14 bases lay between the germline ends. This clonotype originated in a man over 45 with active COVID-19. The chain couples TRBV6-5 to TRBJ1-5; a possible D gene is TRBD1 (6 bases). Sequenced input: peripheral blood. CDR3 protein: CASSSDGGWQPQHF. The CDR3 DNA is TGTGCCAGCAGTTCAGATGGGGGCTGGCAGCCCCAGCATTTT.